This T cell receptor (beta chain) was captured in a study of T cell clonality in common variable immunodeficiency. Findings and limits, study-wide: CVID subjects showed higher TCRbeta clonality than healthy controls. Common variable immunodeficiency TCR beta sequences reportedly had fewer deletions and N-nucleotide insertions.

This clone has just a few counts. Its antigen is unidentified. The CDR3 extends 3 residues past the end of the read, so its final part is completed from the germline J gene. Both groups were predominantly of Caucasian heritage. No CVID subject was ill or on immunomodulatory drugs when sampled. TCRdb keeps only in-frame clones here, not all; method: immunoSEQ multiplex PCR. This sample includes several thousand clones with no singletons; its ten biggest clones take up approximately 13%. The CDR3 has 14 amino acids. The J segment lost 2 bases and the V segment lost 4 bases, leaving 5 bases of the junction unmatched. CDR1 SGHTS and CDR2 YDEGEE come from the germline V gene.

Sequences were obtained from peripheral blood mononuclear cells. The V and J genes are TRBV5-8 and TRBJ2-7, with 8 nucleotides matching TRBD2. This receptor was taken from a human donor with common variable immunodeficiency. CDR3: CASSPTSAAYEQYF. Partial CDR3 DNA: TGTGCCAGCAGCCCGACTAGCGCGGCCTACGAG.